Below, 5 T cell receptor beta chains from the same sample are listed, as sequenced in a study of blood T cell repertoires in COVID-19. Repertoires were generated with immunoSEQ multiplex PCR, while TCRdb's copy carries only in-frame clones and drops some. The sample lists 85,000 to 110,000 clones, nearly 90% occurring once. The sequenced sample was peripheral blood. These receptors came from a man aged 50 to 59 in a cohort sampled during active COVID-19.

V and J are TRBV19 and TRBJ1-6; 10 nucleotides line up with TRBD1. The J segment lost 10 bases and the V segment lost 8 bases, leaving 5 bases of the junction unmatched. CDR1 is LNHDA and CDR2 is SQIVND in the germline V gene (reference sequence). CDR3 length: 13 amino acids. The CDR3 DNA is TGTGCCAGTTTAGGACAGGGGGACTCACCCCTCCACTTT. It translates to CASLGQGDSPLHF.

The chain links TRBV14 to TRBJ1-2; 8 bases are shared with TRBD1. Losses at the gene ends were 7 bases for V and 7 bases for J; bases not matched to a gene: 11. Germline lookup yields CDR1 SGHDN and CDR2 FVKESK. CDR3 length: 14 amino acids. Here the CDR3 reads CASTPFQGAVGYTF. CDR3 in DNA: TGTGCCAGCACCCCGTTCCAGGGGGCGGTTGGCTACACCTTC.

This chain uses TRBV3-1 (or the pseudogene TRBV3-2) with TRBJ2-1, with 10 positions matching TRBD2. Trimming cost V 4 bases and J 4 bases; bases outside gene matches: 7. There are 16 residues in the CDR3. CDR1 and CDR2 from the germline V gene are LGHDT and YNNKEL (reference sequence). The CDR3 DNA sequence: TGTGCCAGCAGCCGAGGACTAGCGGCCCGATACAATGAGCAGTTCTTC. Protein: CASSRGLAARYNEQFF.

The chain has TRBV18 and TRBJ2-1; tentative D call: TRBD2 (5 bases). The CDR3 is made up of 13 amino acids. Germline V gives CDR1 KGHSH, CDR2 LQKENI. Trimming took off 4 bases at V and 10 bases at J, with 14 bases between the two ends. CDR3 residues: CASSQGAEWEQFF. The CDR3 nucleotides read TGTGCCAGCTCACAAGGAGCGGAGTGGGAGCAGTTCTTC.

The chain has TRBV7-2 and TRBJ2-3; D might be TRBD2 (7 bases). Germline V gives CDR1 SGHTA, CDR2 FQGNSA. V lost 5 bases to trimming and J lost 5 bases, with 14 bases between them. The CDR3 is 14 amino acids. The CDR3 here is CASSLGGLEDTQYF. CDR3 in DNA: TGTGCCAGCAGCCTCGGGGGGCTGGAAGATACGCAGTATTTT.